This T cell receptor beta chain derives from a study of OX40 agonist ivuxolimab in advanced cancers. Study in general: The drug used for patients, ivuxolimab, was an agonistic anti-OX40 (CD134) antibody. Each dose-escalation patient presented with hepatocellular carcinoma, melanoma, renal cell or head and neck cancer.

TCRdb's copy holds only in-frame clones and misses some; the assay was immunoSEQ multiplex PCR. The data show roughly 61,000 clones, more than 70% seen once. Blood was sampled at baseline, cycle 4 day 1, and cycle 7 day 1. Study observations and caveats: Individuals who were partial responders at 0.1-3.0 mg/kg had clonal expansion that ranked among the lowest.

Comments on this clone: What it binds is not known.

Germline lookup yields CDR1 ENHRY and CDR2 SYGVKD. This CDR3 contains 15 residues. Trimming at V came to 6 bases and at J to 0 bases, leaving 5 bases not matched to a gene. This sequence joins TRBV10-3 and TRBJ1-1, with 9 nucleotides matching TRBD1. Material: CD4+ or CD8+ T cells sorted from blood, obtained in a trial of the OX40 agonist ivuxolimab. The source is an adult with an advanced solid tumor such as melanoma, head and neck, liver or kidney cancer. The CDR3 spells CAIRDRGSMNTEAFF. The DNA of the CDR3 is TGTGCCATCAGGGACAGGGGCTCGATGAACACTGAAGCTTTCTTT.